Listed here is a single T cell receptor beta chain. Its antigen is currently unknown. Via the markers CD45RO/CCR7/CD25/CD127/CD95/CD27, stem cell-like memory, regulatory, central memory and naive CD4+ cells were sorted. Since all of the isolated RNA was reverse transcribed, expressed TCRB transcripts were what got sequenced. For naive, central memory and regulatory T cell samples, reads averaged about 3.5 million. Generated by immunoSEQ multiplex PCR, the TCRdb table keeps only in-frame clones and is missing some. The data contain 250,000 to 350,000 clones, about 14% of them singletons. The CDR3 totals 17 residues. This record belongs to a study of beta chain features in type 1 diabetes. Points from the study as a whole: Sequencing the cDNA could make cells with high TCR expression show up more than they should. In the patient group, naive, central memory and Treg TCRB repertoires seemed more alike than in the healthy donor group.

The V gene is TRBV21-1, the J gene TRBJ1-5; TRBD1 is the table's D call, not checked against the DNA. TRBV21-1 is flagged as a pseudogene. The sequenced sample was central memory CD4+ T cells from blood. The clonotype was recovered from a man aged 25 to 40 in good health. The DNA for the CDR3 is TGTGCCAGCAGCCAGAGACAGACCTCCCTTAGCAATCAGCCCCAGCATTTT. Translation: CASSQRQTSLSNQPQHF.